What follows describes a single T cell receptor beta chain. This clone occurred once. Its antigen remains undetermined. No clone much larger than this one lies a single base away; base qualities are absent. One collaborating source in Seattle enrolled patients while the patients were actively infected and followed the patients over time throughout the course of disease. Whole blood was collected in K2EDTA tubes by collaborating institutions according to the institutions' own protocols. For TCRbeta analysis, collaborators shipped samples as frozen whole blood, isolated PBMCs, or DNA extracted from either of those sample types. These data are taken from a study of blood T cell repertoires in COVID-19 (dated by TCRdb to 2020 to 2022). As for the study more broadly: Samples from collaborators originated in the United States, Italy and Spain and spanned both the acute and convalescent phases of COVID-19. The samples were drawn from two sources: the first 160 participants of the ongoing ImmuneRACE study, and approximately 1,300 subjects contributed by 6 global collaborators. Sample metadata almost always included a de-identified subject ID, COVID-19 status, age in years and sex. The dataset comprised deeply sampled blood TCRbeta repertoires from subjects exposed to, actively infected with, or recovered from COVID-19. The prospective study material was composed of cDNA or gDNA derived from T cells, B-cell-depleted T cells, or PBMCs. The repertoires were released in a freely available public database meant as a resource for research on the immune response to SARS-CoV-2. Where available, HLA class I and class II types were obtained from metadata supplied by the sample provider rather than from assay-based typing.

TCRbeta CDR3 regions were amplified from genomic DNA by means of the immunoSEQ Assay, a bias-controlled multiplex PCR. The authors processed their data as follows. The number of nucleated cells in each sample was estimated by amplification of reference gene primers within the assay. Sequence reads were collapsed and filtered to measure the absolute abundance of every unique TCRbeta CDR3 rearrangement. Productive Simpson clonality was computed per sample as the square root of Simpson's diversity index over productive rearrangements. What TCRdb holds here is the immuneACCESS table cut down to in-frame rearrangements. Part of the clones is not present; checked against another copy, under half of the missing clones reflect an unresolved V gene, and the others are unexplained. Clone size and V and J calls were adopted from that table, with D and trimming inferred from the DNA. The sample data list about 170,000 clones, and approximately 91% of these were observed just once. The leading ten clones occupy around 5.1% of the sample.

V sheds 0 bases and J sheds 4 bases, leaving 7 bases between their ends. According to the germline V gene, CDR1 reads MGHRA and CDR2 reads YSYEKL. The CDR3 holds 14 amino acids from the cysteine to the phenylalanine. The CDR3 DNA has 42 bases and is translated from base 1. The paper as a whole reports these results and caveats: How much clinical and demographic metadata was included differed by source and by participant, and the metadata was provided uncurated.

Recombination linked TRBV4-1 to TRBJ2-1; a confident D gene designation cannot be given. This TCR was recovered from a man younger than 30 with COVID-19, enrolled during active disease. Sequenced sample: peripheral blood. The CDR3 protein sequence reads: CASSQESRYNEQFF. The DNA sequence reads TGCGCCAGCAGCCAAGAATCCAGATACAATGAGCAGTTCTTC.